This T cell receptor (beta chain) stems from a study of T cell changes during pregnancy in multiple sclerosis. This clone occurred once. The CDR3 spans 13 residues. V was trimmed by 3 bases and J by 6 bases, leaving 10 bases between them. CDR1 and CDR2 (germline): MGHRA, YSYEKL. TCRdb's table, derived via immunoSEQ multiplex PCR, lists solely in-frame clones and lacks some. Here the sample spans approximately 60,000 clones, more than 85% being singletons. V gene TRBV4-1 combines with J gene TRBJ2-3, with D maybe TRBD2 (5 bases). The sample was peripheral blood, taken after pregnancy. This sequence originates from a female donor in good health, enrolled as a control in a pregnancy study. CDR3 region: CASSHPERDTQYF. The CDR3 nucleotides read TGCGCCAGCAGCCATCCCGAGCGGGATACGCAGTATTTT.